This T cell receptor beta chain was captured in a study of molecular identifiers for immune sequencing clone quantification. On the study more broadly: Replicate RNA came from 20,000 or 100,000 naive CD8 cells and was split five ways, and four parts were sequenced.

Isolation of naive CD8 T cells was achieved by sorting on a CD8+CD4-CCR7+CD45RA+ phenotype. The use of previously described methods and listed TCR primers produced the bulk TCR libraries. TCRdb ran MiXCR on the PCR reads and lists one entry per CDR3 protein. The sample carries hundreds of thousands of distinct CDR3 sequences, 25% recorded once. Trimming took 0 bases from V and 4 from J, leaving 16 bases between them. Germline V gene lookup returns CDR1 DFQATT and CDR2 SNEGSKA (reference sequence). The CDR3 is 15 residues long. This clonotype has at least ten counts. This chain links TRBV20-1 with TRBJ2-7; possibly TRBD1 for D (5 bases). What was sequenced was naive CD8+ T cells from blood, with Jurkat cell RNA spiked in. Subset given: FACS-sorted CD8+CD4-CCR7+CD45RA+ naive T cells. This sequence originates from a human donor in good health. Some libraries in this study had Jurkat cell RNA spiked in. The CDR3 nucleotides are TGCAGTGCTAGAGATATGGCCAGGGTATCATACGAGCAGTACTTC. Its translation is CSARDMARVSYEQYF.